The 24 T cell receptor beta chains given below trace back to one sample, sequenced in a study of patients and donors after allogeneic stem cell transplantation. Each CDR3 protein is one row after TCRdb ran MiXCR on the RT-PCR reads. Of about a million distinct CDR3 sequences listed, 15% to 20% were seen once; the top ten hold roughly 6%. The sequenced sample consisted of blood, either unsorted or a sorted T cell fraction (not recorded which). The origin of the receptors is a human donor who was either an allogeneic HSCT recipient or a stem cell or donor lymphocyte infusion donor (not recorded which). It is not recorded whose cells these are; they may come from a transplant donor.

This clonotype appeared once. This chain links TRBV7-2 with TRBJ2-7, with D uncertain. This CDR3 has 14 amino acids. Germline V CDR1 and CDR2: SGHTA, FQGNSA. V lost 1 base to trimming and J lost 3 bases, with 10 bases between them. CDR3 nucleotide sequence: TGTGCCAGCAGCTTAGATGGTTCCTACTACGAGCAGTACTTC. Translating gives CASSLDGSYYEQYF.

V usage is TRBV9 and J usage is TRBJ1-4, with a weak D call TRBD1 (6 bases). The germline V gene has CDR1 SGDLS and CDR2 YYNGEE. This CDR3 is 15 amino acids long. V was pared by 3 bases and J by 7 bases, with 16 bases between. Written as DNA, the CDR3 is TGTGCCAGCAGCGCAGACGACAGGAGGAGTGAAAAACTGTTTTTT. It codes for CASSADDRRSEKLFF.

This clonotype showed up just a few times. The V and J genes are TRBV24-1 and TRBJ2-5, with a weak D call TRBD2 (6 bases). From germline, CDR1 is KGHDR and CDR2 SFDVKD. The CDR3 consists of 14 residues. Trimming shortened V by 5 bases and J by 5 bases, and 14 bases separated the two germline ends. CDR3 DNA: TGTGCCACCAGTGGAACCGCGGGAAGGGAGACCCAGTACTTC. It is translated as CATSGTAGRETQYF.

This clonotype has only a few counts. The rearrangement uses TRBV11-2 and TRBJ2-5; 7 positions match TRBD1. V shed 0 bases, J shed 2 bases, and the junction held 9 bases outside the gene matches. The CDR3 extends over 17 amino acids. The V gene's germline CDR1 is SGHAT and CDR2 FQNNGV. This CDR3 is CASSLEVLVGQQETQYF. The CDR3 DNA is TGTGCCAGCAGCTTAGAGGTCCTAGTGGGACAGCAAGAGACCCAGTACTTC.

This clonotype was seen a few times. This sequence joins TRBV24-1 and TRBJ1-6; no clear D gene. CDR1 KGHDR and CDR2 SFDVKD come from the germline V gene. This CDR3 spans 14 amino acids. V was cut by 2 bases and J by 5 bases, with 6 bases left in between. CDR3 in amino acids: CATSDSGNNSPLHF. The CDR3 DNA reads TGTGCCACCAGTGATTCTGGGAATAATTCACCCCTCCACTTT.

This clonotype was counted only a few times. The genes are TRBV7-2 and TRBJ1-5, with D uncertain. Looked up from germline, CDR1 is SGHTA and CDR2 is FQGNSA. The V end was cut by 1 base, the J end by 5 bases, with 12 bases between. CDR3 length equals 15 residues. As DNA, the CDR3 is TGTGCCAGCAGCTTAGAACTTTCTTTGTATCAGCCCCAGCATTTT. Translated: CASSLELSLYQPQHF.

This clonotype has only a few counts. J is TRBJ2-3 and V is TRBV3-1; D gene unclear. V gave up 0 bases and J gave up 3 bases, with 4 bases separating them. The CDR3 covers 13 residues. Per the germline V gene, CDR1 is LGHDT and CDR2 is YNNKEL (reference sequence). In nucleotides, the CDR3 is TGTGCCAGCAGCCAAGATGTAACAGATACGCAGTATTTT. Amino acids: CASSQDVTDTQYF.

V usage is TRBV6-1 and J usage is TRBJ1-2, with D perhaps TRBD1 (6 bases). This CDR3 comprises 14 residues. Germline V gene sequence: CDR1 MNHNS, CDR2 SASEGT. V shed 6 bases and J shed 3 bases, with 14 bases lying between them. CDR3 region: CASRMTGVDYGYTF. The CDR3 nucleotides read TGTGCCAGCAGGATGACAGGCGTTGACTATGGCTACACCTTC.

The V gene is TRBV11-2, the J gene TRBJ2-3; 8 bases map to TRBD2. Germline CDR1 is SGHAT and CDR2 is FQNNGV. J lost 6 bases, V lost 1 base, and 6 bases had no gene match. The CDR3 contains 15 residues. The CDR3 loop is CASSLGKRLADTQYF. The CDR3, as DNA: TGTGCCAGCAGCTTAGGAAAGCGACTAGCGGATACGCAGTATTTT.

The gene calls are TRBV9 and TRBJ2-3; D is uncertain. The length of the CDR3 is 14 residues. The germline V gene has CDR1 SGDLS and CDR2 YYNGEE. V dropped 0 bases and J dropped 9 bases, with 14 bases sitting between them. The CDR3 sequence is CASSVDHRAGTQYF. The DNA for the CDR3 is TGTGCCAGCAGCGTAGACCACAGAGCTGGGACGCAGTATTTT.

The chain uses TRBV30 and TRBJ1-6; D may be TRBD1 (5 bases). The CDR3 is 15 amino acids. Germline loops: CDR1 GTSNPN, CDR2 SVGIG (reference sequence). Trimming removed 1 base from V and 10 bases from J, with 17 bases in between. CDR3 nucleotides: TGTGCCTGGAGTGGCGATGGGGCCTTAGGCTCACCCCTCCACTTT. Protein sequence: CAWSGDGALGSPLHF. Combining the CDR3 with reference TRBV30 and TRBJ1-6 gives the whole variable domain SQTIHQWPATLVQPVGSPLSLECTVEGTSNPNLYWYRQAAGRGLQLLFYSVGIGQISSEVPQNLSASRPQDRQFILSSKKLLLSDSGFYLCAWSGDGALGSPLHFGNGTRLTVT.

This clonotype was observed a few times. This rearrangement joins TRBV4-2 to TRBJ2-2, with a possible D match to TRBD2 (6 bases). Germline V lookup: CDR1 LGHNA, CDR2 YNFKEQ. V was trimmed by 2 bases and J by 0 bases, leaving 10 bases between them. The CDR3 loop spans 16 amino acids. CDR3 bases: TGTGCCAGCAGCCAACCCGGCGGGGCGAACACCGGGGAGCTGTTTTTT. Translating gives CASSQPGGANTGELFF.

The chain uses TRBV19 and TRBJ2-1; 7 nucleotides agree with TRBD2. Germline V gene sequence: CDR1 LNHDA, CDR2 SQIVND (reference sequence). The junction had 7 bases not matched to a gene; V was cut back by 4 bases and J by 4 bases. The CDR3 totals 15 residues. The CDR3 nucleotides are TGTGCCAGTAGTAGCAATGGACTAGGGTACAATGAGCAGTTCTTC. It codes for CASSSNGLGYNEQFF.

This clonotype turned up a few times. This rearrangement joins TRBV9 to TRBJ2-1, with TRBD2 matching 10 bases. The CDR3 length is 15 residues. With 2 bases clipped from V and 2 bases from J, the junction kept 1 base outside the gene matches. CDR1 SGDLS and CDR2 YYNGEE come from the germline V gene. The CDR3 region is CASSVTSGTYNEQFF. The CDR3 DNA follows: TGTGCCAGCAGCGTTACTAGCGGGACCTACAATGAGCAGTTCTTC.

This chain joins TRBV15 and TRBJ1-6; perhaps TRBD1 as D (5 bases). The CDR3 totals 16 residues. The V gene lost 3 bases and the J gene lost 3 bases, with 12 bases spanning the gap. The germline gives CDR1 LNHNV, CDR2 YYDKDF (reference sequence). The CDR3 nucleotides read TGTGCCACCAGCAGGTCACAGGTGTTCTATAATTCACCCCTCCACTTT. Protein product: CATSRSQVFYNSPLHF.

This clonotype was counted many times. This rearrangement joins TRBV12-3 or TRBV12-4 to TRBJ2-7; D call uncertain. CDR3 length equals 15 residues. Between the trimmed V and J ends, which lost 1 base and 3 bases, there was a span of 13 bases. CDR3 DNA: TGTGCCAGCAGTTTAGGCGGCACCCTTCTCTACGAGCAGTACTTC. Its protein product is CASSLGGTLLYEQYF.

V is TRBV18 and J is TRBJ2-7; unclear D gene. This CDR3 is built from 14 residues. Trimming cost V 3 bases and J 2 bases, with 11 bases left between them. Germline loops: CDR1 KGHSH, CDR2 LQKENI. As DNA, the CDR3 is TGTGCCAGCTCACCCGGAAGTCTGGCCTACGAGCAGTACTTC. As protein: CASSPGSLAYEQYF. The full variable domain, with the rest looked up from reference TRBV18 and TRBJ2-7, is NAGVMQNPRHLVRRRGQEARLRCSPMKGHSHVYWYRQLPEEGLKFMVYLQKENIIDESGMPKERFSAEFPKEGPSILRIQQVVRGDSAAYFCASSPGSLAYEQYFGPGTRLTVT.

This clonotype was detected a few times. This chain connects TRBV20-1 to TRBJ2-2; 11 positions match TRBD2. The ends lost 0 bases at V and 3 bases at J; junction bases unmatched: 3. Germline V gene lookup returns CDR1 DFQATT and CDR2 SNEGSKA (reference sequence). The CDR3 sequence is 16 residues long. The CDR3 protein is CSARDMGLADTGELFF. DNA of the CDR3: TGCAGTGCTAGAGATATGGGACTAGCGGACACCGGGGAGCTGTTTTTT.

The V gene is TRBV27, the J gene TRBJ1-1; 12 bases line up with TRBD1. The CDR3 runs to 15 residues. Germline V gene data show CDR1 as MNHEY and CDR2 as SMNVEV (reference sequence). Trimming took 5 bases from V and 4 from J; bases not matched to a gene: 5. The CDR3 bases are TGTGCCAGCAGTAACCGGGACAGGGGGCCCACTGAAGCTTTCTTT. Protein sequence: CASSNRDRGPTEAFF.

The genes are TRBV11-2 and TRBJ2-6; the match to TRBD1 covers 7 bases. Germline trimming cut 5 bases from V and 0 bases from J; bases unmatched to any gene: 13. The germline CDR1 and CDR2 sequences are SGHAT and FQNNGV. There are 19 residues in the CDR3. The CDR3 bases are TGTGCCAGCAGCGTTACCTCGACAGGGTGGAACTCTGGGGCCAACGTCCTGACTTTC. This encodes CASSVTSTGWNSGANVLTF.

The CDR3 nucleotides read TGCGCCAGCAGCCCCGGAGGGGGGCTGGTTGGTGAAGCTTTCTTT. Translation: CASSPGGGLVGEAFF. The chain joins TRBV5-1 to TRBJ1-1, with D tentatively TRBD1 (6 bases). Germline-derived CDR1 and CDR2 are SGHRS and YFSETQ. The germline V and J ends were trimmed by 4 bases and 7 bases, with 20 bases remaining between them. The CDR3 is made up of 15 amino acids. The full variable domain, rest sourced from reference TRBV5-1 and TRBJ1-1, is KAGVTQTPRYLIKTRGQQVTLSCSPISGHRSVSWYQQTPGQGLQFLFEYFSETQRNKGNFPGRFSGRQFSNSRSEMNVSTLELGDSALYLCASSPGGGLVGEAFFGQGTRLTVV.

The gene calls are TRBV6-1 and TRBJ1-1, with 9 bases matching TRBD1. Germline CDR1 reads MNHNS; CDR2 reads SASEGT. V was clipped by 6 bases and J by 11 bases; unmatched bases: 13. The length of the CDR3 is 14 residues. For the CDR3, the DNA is TGTGCCAGCAGAAGGGACAGGGAAGCCTACCGGGCTTTCTTT. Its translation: CASRRDREAYRAFF.

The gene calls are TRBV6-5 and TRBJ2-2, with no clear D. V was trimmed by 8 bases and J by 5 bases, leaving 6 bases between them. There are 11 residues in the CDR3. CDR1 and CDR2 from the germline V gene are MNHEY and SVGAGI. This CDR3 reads CASARTGELFF. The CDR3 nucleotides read TGTGCCAGCGCAAGAACCGGGGAGCTGTTTTTT.

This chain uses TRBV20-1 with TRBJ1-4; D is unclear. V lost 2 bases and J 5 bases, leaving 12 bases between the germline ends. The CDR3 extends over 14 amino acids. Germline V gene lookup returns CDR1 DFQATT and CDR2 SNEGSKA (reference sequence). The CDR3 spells CSARLPGPNEKLFF. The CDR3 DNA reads TGCAGTGCTAGATTGCCAGGCCCAAATGAAAAACTGTTTTTT.